The clone carrying this T cell receptor beta chain has just a few counts. The antigen is not known. The data derive from a study of cytomegalovirus exposure and HLA in healthy donors. Across the whole study: When 398 donors were genotyped, about 80% of them were found to fall in the Caucasian-associated ancestry cluster. Study outcomes and limitations: The study put under 200 TCR beta chains on its list as cytomegalovirus-associated. Cytomegalovirus status was reportedly diagnosed by the classifier with high specificity and sensitivity.

A multiplex PCR was run with 60 Vbeta primers and 13 Jbeta primers. Repertoires were generated with immunoSEQ multiplex PCR, while TCRdb's copy carries only in-frame clones and drops some. Of about 200,000 clones in the sample, approximately 11% were seen once. Sequenced input: PBMCs. The receptor was derived from a man in his fifties or sixties in good health and CMV-seropositive.

CDR3 amino acids: CASKVEGGTDTQYF. DNA of the CDR3: TGTGCCAGCAAAGTTGAGGGGGGCACAGATACGCAGTATTTT. V gene TRBV2 combines with J gene TRBJ2-3; perhaps TRBD1 as D (6 bases). Per the germline V gene, CDR1 is SNHLY and CDR2 is FYNNEI. The length of the CDR3 is 14 residues. V lost 7 bases to trimming and J lost 1 base, with 12 bases between them.